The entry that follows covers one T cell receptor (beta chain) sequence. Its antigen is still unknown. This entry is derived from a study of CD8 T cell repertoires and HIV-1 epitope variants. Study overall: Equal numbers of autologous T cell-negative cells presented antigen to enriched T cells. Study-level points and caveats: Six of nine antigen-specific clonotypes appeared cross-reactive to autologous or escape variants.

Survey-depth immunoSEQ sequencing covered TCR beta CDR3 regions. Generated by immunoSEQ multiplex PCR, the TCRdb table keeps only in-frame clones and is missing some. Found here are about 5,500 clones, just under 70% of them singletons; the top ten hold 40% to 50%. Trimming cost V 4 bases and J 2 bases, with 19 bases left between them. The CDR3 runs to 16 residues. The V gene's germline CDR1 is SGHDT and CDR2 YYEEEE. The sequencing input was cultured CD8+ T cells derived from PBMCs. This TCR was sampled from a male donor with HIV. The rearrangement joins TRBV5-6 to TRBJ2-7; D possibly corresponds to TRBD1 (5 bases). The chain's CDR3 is CASSHTVGQLTYEQYF. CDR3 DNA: TGTGCCAGCAGCCACACAGTGGGGCAGTTAACCTACGAGCAGTACTTC. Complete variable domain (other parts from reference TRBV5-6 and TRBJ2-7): DAGVTQSPTHLIKTRGQQVTLRCSPKSGHDTVSWYQQALGQGPQFIFQYYEEEERQRGNFPDRFSGHQFPNYSSELNVNALLLGDSALYLCASSHTVGQLTYEQYFGPGTRLTVT.